These T cell receptor beta chains were read from a single sample in a study of post-analysis software for immune sequencing data. TCRdb recomputed calls from the PCR reads with MiXCR, one row per CDR3 protein. The table shows 350,000 to 450,000 distinct CDR3 sequences, with more than 30% occurring only once. Sequenced: blood. The receptor set was obtained from a girl aged 2-9 years with multiple sclerosis. CDR3s include the opening cysteine and the closing phenylalanine or tryptophan. The D gene is left open where the match is weak. Clone size is stated in some rows and not others, as once, few, many or a class when expanded.

TRBV27	few	NA	TRBJ2-7	TGTGCCAGCAGTTTATGGGACGGGCCAACCTACGAGCAGTACTTC	CASSLWDGPTYEQYF
TRBV20-1	NA	TRBD2	TRBJ2-1	TGCAGTGCGAGCGGGAGGGCCTACAATGAGCAGTTCTTC	CSASGRAYNEQFF
TRBV12-3/TRBV12-4	NA	TRBD2	TRBJ2-3	TGTGCCAGCAGTCGCTCTAGCGGCCGCACAGATACGCAGTATTTT	CASSRSSGRTDTQYF
TRBV9	once	NA	TRBJ2-7	TGTGCCAGCAGCGTCGGAGGAGGGGAAAGTTATCGCTACGAGCAGTACTTC	CASSVGGGESYRYEQYF
TRBV12-3/TRBV12-4	NA	NA	TRBJ2-7	TGTGCCAGCAGGGGGATCGGGTACGAGCAGTACTTC	CASRGIGYEQYF
TRBV7-9	NA	TRBD1	TRBJ2-2	TGTGCCAGCGGGGACAGCGAGAACACCGGGGAGCTGTTTTTT	CASGDSENTGELFF
TRBV3-1	NA	NA	TRBJ1-4	TGTGCCAGCAGCCAAGGCCGGGGCGGAAATGAAAAACTGTTTTTT	CASSQGRGGNEKLFF
TRBV27	NA	NA	TRBJ2-7	TGTGCCAGCAGTTTATCGAGTCCTTCCTTCTACGAGCAGTACTTC	CASSLSSPSFYEQYF
TRBV7-2	NA	NA	TRBJ2-7	TGTGCCAGCAGCTCATACATCCACGAGCAGTACTTC	CASSSYIHEQYF
TRBV3-1	few	NA	TRBJ1-2	TGTGCCAGCAGCCACTCAGTACAGGTTCTCTATGGCTACACCTTC	CASSHSVQVLYGYTF
TRBV10-3	few	NA	TRBJ2-6	TGTGCCATCCCCTCCCCAGGGACTGGGGCCAACGTCCTGACTTTC	CAIPSPGTGANVLTF
TRBV4-3	few	NA	TRBJ1-2	TGCGCCAGCAGCCAAGACATAGGGCTTACGGGCTACACCTTC	CASSQDIGLTGYTF
TRBV29-1	few	NA	TRBJ2-3	TGCAGCGTTGAGTCCGGGGACAGCACAGATACGCAGTATTTT	CSVESGDSTDTQYF
TRBV25-1	NA	NA	TRBJ2-1	TGTGCCAGCAGTGAATCACTAGTGAATGAGCAGTTCTTC	CASSESLVNEQFF
TRBV29-1	NA	NA	TRBJ2-3	TGCAGCGTTGGGAGGGTGATCACAGATACGCAGTATTTT	CSVGRVITDTQYF
TRBV4-1	NA	NA	TRBJ2-1	TGCGCCAGCAGCCAAGATGCGAACTGGACACCTGGGCAGTTCTTC	CASSQDANWTPGQFF